The present entry profiles one T cell receptor beta chain with its context. Measured with immunoSEQ multiplex PCR; TCRdb has only the in-frame clones, and not every one. The sample lists more than 30,000 clones; roughly 81% were seen once. This sample was taken from a study of OX40 agonist ivuxolimab in advanced cancers. Study summary: Anti-PD-1, anti-PD-L1 or anti-CTLA-4 therapy given earlier was allowed, and approximately 43% had some.

V lost 8 bases and J lost 2; bases outside the gene matches: 7. Germline CDR1 reads SEHNR; CDR2 reads FQNEAQ (reference sequence). This CDR3 contains 16 residues. The TCR comes from an adult with an advanced solid tumor such as melanoma, head and neck, liver or kidney cancer. The gene calls are TRBV7-9 and TRBJ2-6; 9 nucleotides line up with TRBD1. Specimen: CD4+ or CD8+ T cells sorted from blood, collected in a trial of the OX40 agonist ivuxolimab. The CDR3 nucleotides read TGTGCCAGCCGGGGGACAGGGATGACTGGGGCCAACGTCCTGACTTTC. Residues: CASRGTGMTGANVLTF. The variable domain in full, completed from reference TRBV7-9 and TRBJ2-6, reads DTGVSQNPRHKITKRGQNVTFRCDPISEHNRLYWYRQTLGQGPEFLTYFQNEAQLEKSRLLSDRFSAERPKGSFSTLEIQRTEQGDSAMYLCASRGTGMTGANVLTFGAGSRLTVL.